The clone carrying this T cell receptor (beta chain) was seen only a few times. These data come from a study of T cells after yellow fever vaccination. Each CDR3 protein gets one entry after TCRdb re-called the 5' RACE reads with MiXCR. The sample has more than 65,000 distinct CDR3 sequences, approximately 12% seen once; the top ten hold roughly 24%. V lost 4 bases to trimming and J lost 5 bases, with 24 bases between them. CDR3 length: 17 residues. This receptor was identified in a young man who received the YFV17D yellow fever vaccine. The V and J genes are TRBV12-3 or TRBV12-4 and TRBJ2-7, with D possibly matching TRBD2 (6 bases). The material was CD8+ T cells not binding an NS4B(214-222) dextramer, sorted from PBMCs, obtained approximately 20 days after the first yellow fever vaccination. The CDR3 sequence is CASSSGRGLGGLDEQYF. CDR3 DNA sequence: TGTGCCAGCAGTTCCGGGCGGGGCCTAGGAGGCTTAGACGAGCAGTACTTC.